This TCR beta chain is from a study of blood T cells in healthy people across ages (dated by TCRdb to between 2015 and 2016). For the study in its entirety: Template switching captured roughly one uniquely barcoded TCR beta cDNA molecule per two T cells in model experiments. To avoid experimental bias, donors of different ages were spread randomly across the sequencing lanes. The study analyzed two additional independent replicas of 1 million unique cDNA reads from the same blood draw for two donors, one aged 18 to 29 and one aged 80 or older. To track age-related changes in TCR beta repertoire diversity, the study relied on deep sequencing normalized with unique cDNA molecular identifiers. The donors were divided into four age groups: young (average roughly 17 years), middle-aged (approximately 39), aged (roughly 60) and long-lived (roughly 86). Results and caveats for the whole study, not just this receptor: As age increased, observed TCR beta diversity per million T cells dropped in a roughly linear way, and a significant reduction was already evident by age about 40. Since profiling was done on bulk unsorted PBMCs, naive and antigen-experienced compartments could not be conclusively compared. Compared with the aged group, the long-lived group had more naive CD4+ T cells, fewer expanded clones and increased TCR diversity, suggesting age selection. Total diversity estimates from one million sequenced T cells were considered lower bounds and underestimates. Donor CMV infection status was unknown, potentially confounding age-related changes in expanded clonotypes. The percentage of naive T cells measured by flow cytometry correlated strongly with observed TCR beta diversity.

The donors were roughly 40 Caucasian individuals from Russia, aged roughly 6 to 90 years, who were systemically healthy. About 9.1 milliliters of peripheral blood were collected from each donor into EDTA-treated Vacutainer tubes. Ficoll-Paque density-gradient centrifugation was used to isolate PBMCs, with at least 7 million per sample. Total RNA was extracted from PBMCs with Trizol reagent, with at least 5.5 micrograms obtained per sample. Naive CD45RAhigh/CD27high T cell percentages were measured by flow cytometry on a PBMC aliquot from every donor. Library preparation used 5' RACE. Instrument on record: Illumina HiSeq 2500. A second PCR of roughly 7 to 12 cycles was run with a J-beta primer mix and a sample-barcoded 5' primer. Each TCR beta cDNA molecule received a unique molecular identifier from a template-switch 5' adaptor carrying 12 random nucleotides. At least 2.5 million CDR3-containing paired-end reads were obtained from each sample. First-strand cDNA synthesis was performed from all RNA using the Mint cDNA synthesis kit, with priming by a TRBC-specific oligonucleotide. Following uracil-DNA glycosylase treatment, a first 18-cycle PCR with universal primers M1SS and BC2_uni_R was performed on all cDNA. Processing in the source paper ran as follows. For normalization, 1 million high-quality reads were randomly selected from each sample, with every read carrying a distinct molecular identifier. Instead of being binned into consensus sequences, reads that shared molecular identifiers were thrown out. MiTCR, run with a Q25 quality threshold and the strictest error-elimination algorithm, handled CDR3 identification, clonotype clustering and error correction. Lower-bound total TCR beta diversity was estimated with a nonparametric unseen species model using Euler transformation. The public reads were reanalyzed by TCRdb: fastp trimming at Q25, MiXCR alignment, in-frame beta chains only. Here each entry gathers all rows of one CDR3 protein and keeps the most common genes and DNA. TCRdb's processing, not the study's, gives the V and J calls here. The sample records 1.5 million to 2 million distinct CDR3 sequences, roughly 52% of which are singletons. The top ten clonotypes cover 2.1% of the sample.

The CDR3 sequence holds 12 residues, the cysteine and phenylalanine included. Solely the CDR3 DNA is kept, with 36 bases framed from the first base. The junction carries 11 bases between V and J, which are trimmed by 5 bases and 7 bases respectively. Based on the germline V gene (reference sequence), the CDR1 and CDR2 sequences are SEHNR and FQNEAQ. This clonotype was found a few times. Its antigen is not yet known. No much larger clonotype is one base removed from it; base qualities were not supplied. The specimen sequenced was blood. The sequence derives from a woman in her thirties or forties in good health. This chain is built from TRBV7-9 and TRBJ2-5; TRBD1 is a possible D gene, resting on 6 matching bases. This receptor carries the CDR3 CASSGLQGTQYF. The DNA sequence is TGTGCCAGCAGCGGCCTACAGGGGACCCAGTACTTC. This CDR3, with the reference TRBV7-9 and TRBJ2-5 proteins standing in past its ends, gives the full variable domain DTGVSQNPRHKITKRGQNVTFRCDPISEHNRLYWYRQTLGQGPEFLTYFQNEAQLEKSRLLSDRFSAERPKGSFSTLEIQRTEQGDSAMYLCASSGLQGTQYFGPGTRLLVL.